This T cell receptor beta chain was found in a study of blood T cell repertoires in COVID-19. Study-wide background: PBMCs, B-cell-depleted T cells, or T cells provided the cDNA or gDNA that made up the material.

Germline-derived CDR1 and CDR2 are LNHNV and YYDKDF (reference sequence). CDR3 length: 18 amino acids. Trimming shortened V by 0 bases and J by 1 base, and 19 bases separated the two germline ends. Sequenced by immunoSEQ multiplex PCR; TCRdb stores in-frame clones only, minus some. The sample lists about 70,000 clones, 80% occurring once. Sequenced: peripheral blood. The chain has TRBV15 and TRBJ2-7; TRBD1 is a possible D gene (7 bases). The clonotype comes from an older man who had recovered from COVID-19. Here the CDR3 DNA reads TGTGCCACCAGCAGAGATCTGCCGTCGGCAGGGGGGTCCTACGAGCAGTACTTC. Its translation is CATSRDLPSAGGSYEQYF.